This TCR beta chain was identified in a study of metastatic and nonmetastatic thyroid tumors. On the study more broadly: Comparison of repertoires was carried out across blood and tumor or nodule tissue from malignant and benign thyroid patients.

None of the patients had undergone any treatment ahead of thyroid surgery. TCRdb ran MiXCR on the PCR reads. Of some 54,000 clones listed, roughly a sixth are singletons. The germline CDR1 and CDR2 sequences are SGDLS and YYNGEE. Deletions cut 7 bases from V and 6 bases from J, with 14 bases between. CDR3 length equals 13 residues. At least ten counts were recorded for this clone. J is TRBJ2-1 and V is TRBV9; tentative D call: TRBD2 (6 bases). The TCR comes from a female donor with papillary thyroid cancer or a benign thyroid nodule (not recorded which). Some clones in this sample may be carry-over from other donors' samples. Sequencing was performed on blood. The DNA of the CDR3 is TGTGCCAGCGGGGGAGGCGGGACCAATGAGCAGTTCTTC. Amino acids: CASGGGGTNEQFF.